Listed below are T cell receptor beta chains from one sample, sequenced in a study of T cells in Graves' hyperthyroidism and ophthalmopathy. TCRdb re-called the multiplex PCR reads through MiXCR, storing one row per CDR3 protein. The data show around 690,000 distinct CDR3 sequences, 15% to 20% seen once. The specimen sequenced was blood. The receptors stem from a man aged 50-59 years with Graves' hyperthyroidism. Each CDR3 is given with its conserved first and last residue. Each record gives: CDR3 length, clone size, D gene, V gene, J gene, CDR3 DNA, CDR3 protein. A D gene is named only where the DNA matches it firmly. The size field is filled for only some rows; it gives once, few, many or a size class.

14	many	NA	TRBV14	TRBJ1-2	TGTGCCAGCAGCCAAGAACTGGGACCCTATGGCTACACCTTC	CASSQELGPYGYTF
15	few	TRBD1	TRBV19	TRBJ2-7	TGTGCCAGTACTCTGAACCAGGGGGCCTACTACGAGCAGTACTTC	CASTLNQGAYYEQYF
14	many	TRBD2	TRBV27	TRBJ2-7	TGTGCCAGCATCGCCGGGGGGTCCTCCTACGAGCAGTACTTC	CASIAGGSSYEQYF
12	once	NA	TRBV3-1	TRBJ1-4	TGTGCCAGCAGCCAAGGGAATGAAAAACTGTTTTTT	CASSQGNEKLFF
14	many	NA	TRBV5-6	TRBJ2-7	TGTGCCAGCAGCCCCCCGGACGGCCTATACGAGCAGTACTTC	CASSPPDGLYEQYF
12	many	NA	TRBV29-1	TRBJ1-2	TGCAGCGTTCCACAGCTTGCGGATGGCTACACCTTC	CSVPQLADGYTF
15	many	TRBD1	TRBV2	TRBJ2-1	TGTGCCAGCAGTTTGGGGACAGGGTTCGGTAATGAGCAGTTCTTC	CASSLGTGFGNEQFF
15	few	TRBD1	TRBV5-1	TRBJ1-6	TGCGCCAGCAGCTTAGACAGGGGGCTTAATTCACCCCTCCACTTT	CASSLDRGLNSPLHF
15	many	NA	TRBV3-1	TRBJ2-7	TGTGCCAGCAGCCAACAGGGGGGGTACTCCTACGAGCAGTACTTC	CASSQQGGYSYEQYF
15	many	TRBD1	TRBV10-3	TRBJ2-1	TGTGCCATCAGCGAGAGTGGACAGGGGGCGAATGAGCAGTTCTTC	CAISESGQGANEQFF
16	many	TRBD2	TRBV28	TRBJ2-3	TGTGCCAGCAGTTCTCCGACTAGCGGGAGCTTAGATACGCAGTATTTT	CASSSPTSGSLDTQYF
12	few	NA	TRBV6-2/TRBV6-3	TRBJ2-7	TGTGCCAGCAGTTCGACCATCTACGAGCAGTACTTC	CASSSTIYEQYF
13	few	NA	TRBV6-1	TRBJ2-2	TGTGCCAGCAGTGAAGCGCTTCGAGGGCGTAGGTTTTTT	CASSEALRGRRFF
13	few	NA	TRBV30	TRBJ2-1	TGTGCCTTCGGGACCCCCCCGGACAATGAGCAGTTCTTC	CAFGTPPDNEQFF
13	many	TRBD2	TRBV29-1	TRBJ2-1	TGCAGCGCCCGAGCGGGATTATACAATGAGCAGTTCTTC	CSARAGLYNEQFF
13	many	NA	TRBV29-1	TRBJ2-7	TGCAGCGTTGAAGATAGGGCGGCTGGCGAGCAGTACTTC	CSVEDRAAGEQYF
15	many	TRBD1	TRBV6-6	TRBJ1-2	TGTGCCAGCAGTTACTCGGGACAGGGGAGGTATGGCTACACCTTC	CASSYSGQGRYGYTF
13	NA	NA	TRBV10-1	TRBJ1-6	TGCGCCAGCAGTCGAAACCCTAATTCACCCCTCCACTTT	CASSRNPNSPLHF
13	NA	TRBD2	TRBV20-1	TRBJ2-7	TGCAGTGCTCCACTAGCGCCTACCTACGAGCAGTACTTC	CSAPLAPTYEQYF
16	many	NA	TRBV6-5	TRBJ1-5	TGTGCCAGCAGTTACTTTATGGGTCCGGTGGATCAGCCCCAGCATTTT	CASSYFMGPVDQPQHF